A single sample gave rise to the 20 T cell receptor beta chains below, sequenced in a study of OX40 agonist ivuxolimab in advanced cancers. Clones were sequenced by immunoSEQ multiplex PCR, and TCRdb holds only the in-frame ones, with some missing. The data show about 70,000 clones, around 80% seen once. The source was CD4+ or CD8+ T cells sorted from blood, collected in a trial of the OX40 agonist ivuxolimab. The origin of the receptors is an adult with an advanced solid tumor such as melanoma, head and neck, liver or kidney cancer.

The table lists this clone with a few counts. The chain employs TRBV6-1 and TRBJ2-7; the D gene is possibly TRBD1 (6 bases). CDR3 length equals 15 residues. Germline V gene data show CDR1 as MNHNS and CDR2 as SASEGT. Trimming removed 6 bases from V and 2 bases from J, with 17 bases in between. CDR3 nucleotide sequence: TGTGCCAGCAGGGGGGCCCCGATTGCGACCTACGAGCAGTACTTC. Encoded protein: CASRGAPIATYEQYF.

This clone was observed many times. This chain uses TRBV6-4 with TRBJ1-5; no clear D gene. This CDR3 comprises 13 residues. The ends were cut back, 2 bases at V and 9 bases at J, with 11 bases in the middle. From germline, CDR1 is MRHNA and CDR2 SNTAGT. This chain's CDR3 is CASSDRPEGPQHF. Written as DNA, the CDR3 is TGTGCCAGCAGTGACAGGCCTGAGGGGCCCCAGCATTTT.

The chain carries TRBV2 and TRBJ2-6; 7 bases fit TRBD1. V gave up 7 bases and J gave up 0 bases; unmatched junction bases: 6. Germline lookup yields CDR1 SNHLY and CDR2 FYNNEI. The CDR3 totals 16 residues. DNA of the CDR3: TGTGCCAGCAAGGACAGGACAGACTCTGGGGCCAACGTCCTGACTTTC. Translated: CASKDRTDSGANVLTF.

The CDR3 region has the DNA TGTGCCAGCAGCTTAGTAGTGGGCGAGCAGTACTTC. Translated: CASSLVVGEQYF. This sequence joins TRBV11-2 and TRBJ2-7, with no clear D. Trimming removed 1 base at V and 6 bases at J, with 7 bases between. This CDR3 spans 12 amino acids. Germline CDR1 reads SGHAT; CDR2 reads FQNNGV.

This chain uses TRBV5-4 with TRBJ1-2; the D is unclear. This CDR3 comprises 15 residues. V lost 0 bases and J 3 bases, leaving 12 bases between the germline ends. Per the germline V gene, CDR1 is SGHNT and CDR2 is YYREEE (reference sequence). CDR3 residues: CASSLADTRDYGYTF. CDR3 sequence (DNA): TGTGCCAGCAGCTTGGCAGACACCCGGGACTATGGCTACACCTTC.

The genes are TRBV27 and TRBJ1-5; TRBD1 agrees at 11 bases. Germline CDR1 and CDR2: MNHEY and SMNVEV (reference sequence). Trimming at V came to 6 bases and at J to 7 bases, leaving 8 bases not matched to a gene. The CDR3 covers 15 residues. The CDR3 DNA sequence: TGTGCCAGCAGAAGGACAGGGGGCGCTGGCCAGCCCCAGCATTTT. As protein: CASRRTGGAGQPQHF.

This chain links TRBV27 with TRBJ2-7, with TRBD1 matching over 10 bases. Germline trimming cut 6 bases from V and 1 base from J; bases unmatched to any gene: 3. Germline CDR1 and CDR2: MNHEY and SMNVEV (reference sequence). The CDR3 is 14 residues long. The CDR3 loop is CASRTGGASYEQYF. Here the CDR3 DNA reads TGTGCCAGCAGGACAGGGGGCGCATCCTACGAGCAGTACTTC.

CDR3 residues: CASSDSGLANEQFF. The DNA for the CDR3 is TGCGCCAGCAGTGACTCGGGATTAGCGAATGAGCAGTTCTTC. The chain couples TRBV10-1 to TRBJ2-1, with TRBD2 as a possible D gene (5 bases). The germline V and J ends were trimmed by 3 bases and 7 bases, with 13 bases remaining between them. The CDR3 extends over 14 amino acids. CDR1 is WNHNN and CDR2 is SYGVQD in the germline V gene (reference sequence).

The chain joins TRBV7-9 to TRBJ2-7; the D gene could be TRBD1 or TRBD2 (5 bases each). The CDR3 spans 14 residues. CDR1 is SEHNR, CDR2 FQNEAQ, per germline (reference sequence). Deletions cut 4 bases from V and 4 bases from J, with 14 bases between. This chain's CDR3 is CASSSQRDGYEQYF. CDR3 bases: TGTGCCAGCAGCTCCCAGAGGGACGGGTACGAGCAGTACTTC. Together with reference TRBV7-9 and TRBJ2-7, the CDR3 gives the full variable domain: DTGVSQNPRHKITKRGQNVTFRCDPISEHNRLYWYRQTLGQGPEFLTYFQNEAQLEKSRLLSDRFSAERPKGSFSTLEIQRTEQGDSAMYLCASSSQRDGYEQYFGPGTRLTVT.

This clone showed up just once. The genes are TRBV2 and TRBJ2-3; D may match TRBD1 or TRBD2 (5 bases each). CDR3 length equals 15 residues. With 2 bases removed from V and 6 bases from J, the gap between germline ends came to 15 bases. In germline, CDR1 is SNHLY, CDR2 FYNNEI. CDR3 DNA sequence: TGTGCCAGCAGTGAAATGGGGCAGACGGGGGATACGCAGTATTTT. It translates to CASSEMGQTGDTQYF.

The chain uses TRBV27 and TRBJ2-7, with 9 bases identical to TRBD1. The CDR3 is made up of 14 amino acids. Germline values: CDR1 MNHEY, CDR2 SMNVEV (reference sequence). V shed 4 bases, J shed 4 bases, and the junction held 5 bases outside the gene matches. This CDR3 reads CASSSTGGSYEQYF. Here the CDR3 DNA reads TGTGCCAGCAGTTCGACAGGGGGATCTTACGAGCAGTACTTC.

This clone turned up a few times. The chain joins TRBV5-1 to TRBJ2-5, with D perhaps TRBD1 or TRBD2 (5 bases each). The CDR3 spans 14 residues. Trimming took off 7 bases at V and 4 bases at J, with 17 bases between the two ends. CDR1 is SGHRS, CDR2 YFSETQ, per germline. CDR3 region: CASSWDGGGETQYF. DNA for the CDR3: TGCGCCAGCTCATGGGACGGTGGGGGAGAGACCCAGTACTTC.

J is TRBJ1-1 and V is TRBV30; unclear D gene. Trimming removed 8 bases from V and 5 bases from J, with 15 bases in between. The CDR3 loop spans 12 amino acids. Germline lookup yields CDR1 GTSNPN and CDR2 SVGIG (reference sequence). The CDR3 loop is CAREGFGTEAFF. The CDR3 DNA is TGTGCCAGAGAAGGTTTCGGGACTGAAGCTTTCTTT.

The rearrangement uses TRBV30 and TRBJ2-7; 8 nucleotides agree with TRBD1. Germline CDR1 is GTSNPN and CDR2 is SVGIG (reference sequence). The length of the CDR3 is 17 residues. The V segment lost 4 bases and the J segment 4 bases; nucleotides outside the gene matches: 18. The CDR3 protein is CAWIPRTDRGPHYEQYF. The CDR3 DNA is TGTGCCTGGATTCCACGCACCGACAGGGGTCCCCATTACGAGCAGTACTTC.

The V call is TRBV5-1, the J call TRBJ2-1; 7 bases match TRBD1. The length of the CDR3 is 16 residues. The germline V gene encodes CDR1 SGHRS and CDR2 YFSETQ. V lost 0 bases and J lost 0; bases outside the gene matches: 3. The CDR3 loop reads CASSLAGGASYNEQFF. The CDR3 nucleotides are TGCGCCAGCAGCTTGGCAGGGGGAGCCTCCTACAATGAGCAGTTCTTC.

V usage is TRBV5-6 and J usage is TRBJ1-2, with a possible D match to TRBD1 (6 bases). The CDR3 totals 13 residues. Trimming pared 4 bases from V and 4 bases from J, leaving 11 bases between. Germline CDR1 reads SGHDT; CDR2 reads YYEEEE. The CDR3 loop reads CASSRQEVYGYTF. CDR3 DNA: TGTGCCAGCAGCAGACAGGAAGTCTATGGCTACACCTTC.

This CDR3 reads CASCRDSGTDTQYF. CDR3 sequence (DNA): TGCGCCAGTTGCCGGGACAGCGGTACAGATACGCAGTATTTT. This chain joins TRBV5-1 and TRBJ2-3, with 7 positions matching TRBD1. CDR1 is SGHRS and CDR2 is YFSETQ in the germline V gene. V dropped 8 bases and J dropped 3; count of bases not matched to a gene: 9. The CDR3 contains 14 residues. Looking up the rest from reference TRBV5-1 and TRBJ2-3 gives the full variable domain: KAGVTQTPRYLIKTRGQQVTLSCSPISGHRSVSWYQQTPGQGLQFLFEYFSETQRNKGNFPGRFSGRQFSNSRSEMNVSTLELGDSALYLCASCRDSGTDTQYFGPGTRLTVL.

This clone was seen a few times. This chain links TRBV5-6 with TRBJ2-1, with D unclear. The germline gives CDR1 SGHDT, CDR2 YYEEEE. V shed 4 bases and J shed 5 bases, with 4 bases lying between them. This CDR3 has 11 residues. The CDR3 protein is CASSLDNEQFF. The DNA of the CDR3 is TGTGCCAGCAGCCTAGACAATGAGCAGTTCTTC.

The chain employs TRBV2 and TRBJ1-1; D is undetermined. Germline CDR1 and CDR2: SNHLY and FYNNEI. CDR3 length equals 13 residues. Trimming pared 2 bases from V and 10 bases from J, leaving 14 bases between. CDR3 protein: CASSEILEAVAFF. The DNA of the CDR3 is TGTGCCAGCAGTGAAATTCTCGAGGCGGTAGCTTTCTTT.

This clone appeared a few times. This chain joins TRBV5-4 and TRBJ1-1; D call uncertain. Looked up from germline, CDR1 is SGHNT and CDR2 is YYREEE (reference sequence). Trimming pared 2 bases from V and 4 bases from J, leaving 12 bases between. The CDR3 length is 14 residues. The CDR3 is CASSLASHTTEAFF. CDR3 DNA sequence: TGTGCCAGCAGCTTAGCAAGTCACACCACTGAAGCTTTCTTT.